Each of the 29 T cell receptor beta chains below was sequenced from the same sample in a study of blood T cell repertoires in COVID-19. Clones were read by immunoSEQ multiplex PCR, and TCRdb kept only the in-frame ones, dropping some. Among about 130,000 clones, around 86% were seen once, and the ten largest hold about 9.5%. Source material: peripheral blood. These receptors all stem from a man aged 35-49 years with active or convalescent COVID-19.

The chain employs TRBV13 and TRBJ2-7, with 10 bases fitting TRBD1. Germline V gene sequence: CDR1 PRHDT, CDR2 FYEKMQ (reference sequence). J lost 7 bases, V lost 5 bases, and 11 bases had no gene match. The length of the CDR3 is 15 residues. Here the CDR3 DNA reads TGTGCCAGCAGCCACCCGGACAGGGGGGCGGAAGAGCAGTACTTC. Its protein is CASSHPDRGAEEQYF.

This chain connects TRBV6-4 to TRBJ2-3; 7 bases agree with TRBD1. CDR1 MRHNA and CDR2 SNTAGT come from the germline V gene. The V and J ends lost 8 bases and 3 bases, in that order; junction bases with no gene match: 5. The CDR3 has 13 residues. CDR3 coding DNA: TGTGCCAGCGCAGGGACAGATACAGATACGCAGTATTTT. It specifies CASAGTDTDTQYF.

The chain has TRBV7-2 and TRBJ1-6; 11 bases agree with TRBD1. Trimming at V came to 6 bases and at J to 10 bases, leaving 5 bases not matched to a gene. Germline V CDR1 and CDR2: SGHTA, FQGNSA. The CDR3 loop spans 14 amino acids. CDR3 sequence reads: CASSLGTGGSPLHF. As DNA, the CDR3 is TGTGCCAGCAGTCTCGGGACAGGGGGATCACCCCTCCACTTT.

This chain joins TRBV19 and TRBJ1-6, with D unclear. In germline, CDR1 is LNHDA, CDR2 SQIVND (reference sequence). The CDR3 totals 15 residues. Trimming removed 6 bases from V and 0 bases from J, with 9 bases in between. Written as DNA, the CDR3 is TGTGCCAGTAGGCCGGGGAGCTCCTATAATTCACCCCTCCACTTT. Its protein is CASRPGSSYNSPLHF.

The gene calls are TRBV27 and TRBJ1-2; the D gene is possibly TRBD1 (6 bases). The CDR3 length is 14 residues. V was trimmed by 5 bases and J by 2 bases, leaving 12 bases between them. CDR1 and CDR2 from the germline V gene are MNHEY and SMNVEV (reference sequence). The CDR3 sequence: CASSADRLNYGYTF. The CDR3 nucleotides read TGTGCCAGCAGTGCGGACAGACTGAACTATGGCTACACCTTC.

This chain links TRBV10-3 with TRBJ2-1; no clear D. The CDR3 covers 14 residues. The V gene's germline CDR1 is ENHRY and CDR2 SYGVKD. Trimming removed 0 bases at V and 6 bases at J, with 9 bases between. The CDR3: CAISESATFNEQFF. The CDR3 DNA reads as TGTGCCATCAGTGAGTCGGCCACCTTCAATGAGCAGTTCTTC.

V and J are TRBV7-2 and TRBJ2-7; possible D gene TRBD1, 6 bases. With 6 bases removed from V and 5 bases from J, the gap between germline ends came to 17 bases. Germline CDR1 and CDR2: SGHTA and FQGNSA. The CDR3 runs 14 residues. Written as DNA, the CDR3 is TGTGCCAGCAGTCTTCTGTCACAGGGAGACGAGCAGTACTTC. Translated, it gives CASSLLSQGDEQYF.

The chain has TRBV29-1 and TRBJ1-5; 7 positions agree with TRBD1. V lost 6 bases and J lost 6; bases outside the gene matches: 14. CDR1 and CDR2 (germline): SQVTM, ANQGSEA. The CDR3 has 15 amino acids. CDR3 sequence reads: CSVQITQGLGQPQHF. DNA for the CDR3: TGCAGCGTACAAATAACACAGGGGCTGGGTCAGCCCCAGCATTTT. Supplemented by reference TRBV29-1 and TRBJ1-5, the full variable domain reads SAVISQKPSRDICQRGTSLTIQCQVDSQVTMMFWYRQQPGQSLTLIATANQGSEATYESGFVIDKFPISRPNLTFSTLTVSNMSPEDSSIYLCSVQITQGLGQPQHFGDGTRLSIL.

This clone was picked up a small number of times. Other DNA sequences of this sample code for an identical CDR3. Here the CDR3 reads CASSPRDQETQYF. The CDR3 DNA reads TGTGCCAGCTCACCCCGGGATCAAGAGACCCAGTACTTC. V and J are TRBV18 and TRBJ2-5; D is possibly TRBD2 (5 bases). CDR3 length: 13 amino acids. V was pared by 3 bases and J by 2 bases, with 7 bases between. CDR1 is KGHSH, CDR2 LQKENI, per germline. The full variable domain, in which reference TRBV18 and TRBJ2-5 provide the parts outside the CDR3, is NAGVMQNPRHLVRRRGQEARLRCSPMKGHSHVYWYRQLPEEGLKFMVYLQKENIIDESGMPKERFSAEFPKEGPSILRIQQVVRGDSAAYFCASSPRDQETQYFGPGTRLLVL.

This clone has only one observation. J is TRBJ2-5 and V is TRBV5-5; TRBD1 is a possible D gene (6 bases). The germline CDR1 and CDR2 sequences are SGHKS and YYEKEE (reference sequence). The CDR3 covers 15 residues. V dropped 0 bases and J dropped 5 bases, with 14 bases sitting between them. The CDR3 DNA follows: TGTGCCAGCAGCTTGGAATACAGGGATTCGGAGACCCAGTACTTC. Protein: CASSLEYRDSETQYF.

V and J are TRBV5-4 and TRBJ2-2; a possible D gene is TRBD2 (6 bases). The ends were cut back, 1 base at V and 5 bases at J, with 15 bases in the middle. The CDR3 loop spans 16 amino acids. Germline loops: CDR1 SGHNT, CDR2 YYREEE (reference sequence). The CDR3 loop is CASSLRMGRGTGELFF. In DNA form, the CDR3 reads TGTGCCAGCAGCTTGAGGATGGGCCGGGGGACCGGGGAGCTGTTTTTT.

The chain employs TRBV3-1 (or the pseudogene TRBV3-2) and TRBJ2-1, with a tentative D call TRBD2 (5 bases). The CDR3 spans 15 residues. Germline CDR1 reads LGHDT; CDR2 reads YNNKEL (reference sequence). Between the trimmed V and J ends, which lost 2 bases and 5 bases, there was a span of 13 bases. The CDR3 bases are TGTGCCAGCAGCCAAAGAGGCGCGGGTAACAATGAGCAGTTCTTC. Amino acids: CASSQRGAGNNEQFF.

The V gene is TRBV10-2, the J gene TRBJ2-3; D is possibly TRBD2 (6 bases). Per the germline V gene, CDR1 is WSHSY and CDR2 is SAAADI. CDR3 length: 16 amino acids. V was clipped by 10 bases and J by 4 bases, with 24 bases between them. The DNA of the CDR3 is TGCGCCACCTTCGACCCGGACTACACTCGGCCAGATACGCAGTATTTT. Translated, it gives CATFDPDYTRPDTQYF.

The rearrangement uses TRBV5-6 and TRBJ1-2, with 8 bases fitting TRBD1. The germline gives CDR1 SGHDT, CDR2 YYEEEE. The ends lost 2 bases at V and 6 bases at J; junction bases unmatched: 3. CDR3 length: 13 residues. The CDR3 DNA follows: TGTGCCAGCAGCTTTTTACAGGGGGATGGCTACACCTTC. It encodes CASSFLQGDGYTF.

The chain has TRBV12-3 or TRBV12-4 and TRBJ2-7; tentatively, D is TRBD2 (5 bases). The V and J ends lost 5 bases and 6 bases respectively, with 14 bases between them. This CDR3 is 13 amino acids long. Here the CDR3 reads CASSLNLAGEQYF. In nucleotides, the CDR3 is TGTGCCAGCAGTCTAAACCTAGCCGGCGAGCAGTACTTC.

This clone has a handful of counts. The CDR3 DNA sequence: TGTGCCAGCAGCTCCAGGGGTGAGTCCACTGAAGCTTTCTTT. Protein: CASSSRGESTEAFF. The chain is built from TRBV7-9 and TRBJ1-1; weak D call: TRBD1 (6 bases). V lost 4 bases and J 4 bases, leaving 13 bases between the germline ends. This CDR3 comprises 14 residues. Germline CDR1 is SEHNR and CDR2 is FQNEAQ (reference sequence).

The rearrangement links TRBV5-1 to TRBJ2-5; TRBD1 matches at 9 bases. The germline V gene has CDR1 SGHRS and CDR2 YFSETQ. V gave up 4 bases and J gave up 1 base; unmatched junction bases: 5. The CDR3 extends over 15 amino acids. CDR3 loop: CASSRTGGGQETQYF. The CDR3 region has the DNA TGCGCCAGCAGCCGTACAGGGGGCGGCCAAGAGACCCAGTACTTC. Based on the CDR3 plus reference TRBV5-1 and TRBJ2-5, the full variable domain is KAGVTQTPRYLIKTRGQQVTLSCSPISGHRSVSWYQQTPGQGLQFLFEYFSETQRNKGNFPGRFSGRQFSNSRSEMNVSTLELGDSALYLCASSRTGGGQETQYFGPGTRLLVL.

The chain carries TRBV7-9 and TRBJ1-1, with a possible D match to TRBD1 (6 bases). V was clipped by 0 bases and J by 5 bases, with 10 bases between them. This CDR3 comprises 14 residues. CDR1 and CDR2 from the germline V gene are SEHNR and FQNEAQ (reference sequence). The CDR3 bases are TGTGCCAGCAGCTTAGCTTGGCAGGGGACTGAAGCTTTCTTT. Translated: CASSLAWQGTEAFF.

The V and J genes are TRBV4-2 and TRBJ2-3; TRBD2 matches 16 bases. Germline V gene data show CDR1 as LGHNA and CDR2 as YNFKEQ. J lost 4 bases, V lost 0 bases, and 7 bases had no gene match. The CDR3 is made up of 19 amino acids. The CDR3 bases are TGTGCCAGCAGCCAAGAGGGGACTAGCGGGGGGGGTAGGGCAGATACGCAGTATTTT. Translation gives CASSQEGTSGGGRADTQYF.

This clone was counted a few times. CDR3 sequence (DNA): TGTGCCAGCAGCGTCCAATCAAACACAGATACGCAGTATTTT. This translates into CASSVQSNTDTQYF. This chain connects TRBV9 to TRBJ2-3, with unresolved D. This CDR3 has 14 residues. CDR1 and CDR2 (germline): SGDLS, YYNGEE. V was shortened by 2 bases and J by 2 bases, with 9 bases between the two germline ends.

V and J are TRBV19 and TRBJ1-6; 7 bases agree with TRBD1. Losses at the gene ends were 8 bases for V and 10 bases for J; bases not matched to a gene: 11. Germline V CDR1 and CDR2: LNHDA, SQIVND (reference sequence). The CDR3 is 14 amino acids. CDR3 sequence reads: CASESGGVGSPLHF. The DNA for the CDR3 is TGTGCCAGTGAATCAGGGGGAGTAGGGTCACCCCTCCACTTT.

This sequence joins TRBV7-9 and TRBJ2-3; TRBD2 might be the D (7 bases). CDR1 SEHNR and CDR2 FQNEAQ come from the germline V gene (reference sequence). The CDR3 extends over 16 amino acids. Trimming stripped 5 bases from V and 2 bases from J, with 17 bases between. CDR3 amino acids: CASSPPGAGDTDTQYF. The CDR3 coding sequence is TGTGCCAGCAGCCCACCGGGGGCGGGGGACACAGATACGCAGTATTTT.

This clone came up a few times. The CDR3 reads CASSQGRGLAGYEQYF. The CDR3 DNA reads TGCGCCAGCAGCCAAGGGCGAGGACTAGCGGGGTATGAGCAGTACTTC. The V gene is TRBV4-3, the J gene TRBJ2-7; TRBD2 aligns across 12 bases. The germline gives CDR1 LGHNA, CDR2 YSLEER. The V gene end was trimmed by 1 base and the J gene end by 7 bases; junction bases not matched to a gene: 8. The CDR3 has 16 residues.

The rearrangement uses TRBV6-5 and TRBJ2-7; 7 bases align to TRBD1. CDR1 is MNHEY and CDR2 is SVGAGI in the germline V gene. V was clipped by 11 bases and J by 2 bases; unmatched bases: 9. The CDR3 is 13 residues long. CDR3 loop: CAGHRDSTYEQYF. As DNA, the CDR3 is TGTGCCGGGCACCGGGACAGTACCTACGAGCAGTACTTC.

V gene TRBV5-4 combines with J gene TRBJ2-1; D may be TRBD1 (5 bases). The germline CDR1 and CDR2 sequences are SGHNT and YYREEE (reference sequence). V dropped 0 bases and J dropped 15 bases, with 22 bases sitting between them. This CDR3 has 15 amino acids. The CDR3 nucleotides are TGTGCCAGCAGCTTGGGGTCGGCAGGGCTGTCTAGACGGTTCTTC. Residues: CASSLGSAGLSRRFF.

V usage is TRBV5-1 and J usage is TRBJ2-5; the match to TRBD2 covers 9 bases. This CDR3 region has 18 residues. Germline values: CDR1 SGHRS, CDR2 YFSETQ. The ends lost 0 bases at V and 4 bases at J; junction bases unmatched: 13. Here the CDR3 DNA reads TGCGCCAGCAGCTTGGGAACTAGCGGGCTAGGCAATGGAGAGACCCAGTACTTC. Protein: CASSLGTSGLGNGETQYF. Full variable domain (remainder filled in from reference TRBV5-1 and TRBJ2-5): KAGVTQTPRYLIKTRGQQVTLSCSPISGHRSVSWYQQTPGQGLQFLFEYFSETQRNKGNFPGRFSGRQFSNSRSEMNVSTLELGDSALYLCASSLGTSGLGNGETQYFGPGTRLLVL.

This chain's CDR3 is CASSYRDNEKLFF. The CDR3 nucleotides are TGTGCCAGCAGTTACCGGGACAACGAAAAACTGTTTTTT. The chain recombines TRBV6-5 with TRBJ1-4; possible D gene TRBD1, 6 bases. Germline V lookup: CDR1 MNHEY, CDR2 SVGAGI. Trimming took off 2 bases at V and 8 bases at J, with 9 bases between the two ends. The CDR3 consists of 13 residues.

This clone was seen once. This chain's CDR3 is CAIGQSNTGELFF. CDR3 bases: TGTGCCATCGGGCAGTCGAACACCGGGGAGCTGTTTTTT. The V and J genes are TRBV10-3 and TRBJ2-2; D not resolved. The CDR3 is 13 amino acids. V was cut by 8 bases and J by 0 bases, with 7 bases left in between. Germline values: CDR1 ENHRY, CDR2 SYGVKD.

The V and J genes are TRBV30 and TRBJ1-1; D is undetermined. Germline assignment: CDR1 GTSNPN and CDR2 SVGIG (reference sequence). The CDR3 extends over 14 amino acids. Trimming shortened V by 3 bases and J by 3 bases, and 14 bases separated the two germline ends. CDR3: CAWSTSARHTEAFF. The CDR3 DNA reads TGTGCCTGGAGCACAAGTGCGAGGCACACTGAAGCTTTCTTT.